Presented here are 9 T cell receptor beta chains from one specimen sequenced in a study of quantifying T cell responses using KT2 cells. On the study more broadly: TCR alpha and beta constant-region primers primed reverse transcription of RNA.

The cDNA 3' end received a ligated oligonucleotide with a UMI. The first PCR ran roughly 4 cycles with an equimolar RC1.1 and RC1.2 beta primer mix. TCRdb re-called the UMI-ligation and nested PCR reads with MiXCR, one entry per CDR3 protein. This repertoire includes 16 distinct CDR3 sequences. Sequencing was carried out using PBMCs spiked with cells of the T cell clone KT2. All receptors come from a human donor.

As to this clonotype: This beta chain is off target for a library built for alpha chains, so its abundance means little. The chain couples TRBV7-3 to TRBJ1-1; D remains ambiguous. V was clipped by 0 bases and J by 2 bases, with 10 bases between them. The CDR3 length is 15 residues. Germline CDR1 and CDR2: SGHTA and FQGTGA. The CDR3 sequence: CASSLTVSRNTEAFF. CDR3 in DNA: TGTGCCAGCAGCTTAACGGTCAGCCGAAACACTGAAGCTTTCTTT.

Of note for this clonotype: As an off-target read in a library built for alpha chains, this beta chain has a frequency of little significance. The chain uses TRBV5-4 and TRBJ2-1; D remains unclear. The CDR3 has 12 residues. V was shortened by 4 bases and J by 8 bases, with 10 bases between the two germline ends. From germline, CDR1 is SGHNT and CDR2 YYREEE (reference sequence). The CDR3, as DNA: TGTGCCAGCAGCAAGAAGGTAGATGAGCAGTTCTTC. Its protein product is CASSKKVDEQFF.

Concerning this clonotype: The library was prepared for alpha chains; this beta chain is a stray read, so its frequency means little. The chain is built from TRBV13 and TRBJ2-5; D is ambiguous. Germline V gene lookup returns CDR1 PRHDT and CDR2 FYEKMQ (reference sequence). Trimming pared 8 bases from V and 2 bases from J, leaving 9 bases between. CDR3 length equals 12 residues. CDR3 bases: TGTGCCAGCGGATCCAGGCAAGAGACCCAGTACTTC. This encodes CASGSRQETQYF. The full variable domain, with the rest looked up from reference TRBV13 and TRBJ2-5, is AAGVIQSPRHLIKEKRETATLKCYPIPRHDTVYWYQQGPGQDPQFLISFYEKMQSDKGSIPDRFSAQQFSDYHSELNMSSLELGDSALYFCASGSRQETQYFGPGTRLLVL.

Concerning this clonotype itself: This beta chain is an unintended read in a library built for alpha chains; its size means little. This chain links TRBV6-5 with TRBJ1-2; unclear D gene. The CDR3 spans 16 residues. V lost 5 bases, J lost 0 bases, and 16 bases lay in between. Per the germline V gene, CDR1 is MNHEY and CDR2 is SVGAGI. CDR3 nucleotide sequence: TGTGCCAGCAGTCCCCTATCTTCCACAGCTAACTATGGCTACACCTTC. Translating it yields CASSPLSSTANYGYTF.

Comments on this clonotype: This beta chain is a stray read from a library made for alpha chains; its abundance is not meaningful. The V gene is TRBV7-8, the J gene TRBJ2-1; unclear D gene. Germline loops: CDR1 SGHVS, CDR2 FQNEAQ. The V end was cut by 8 bases, the J end by 6 bases, with 14 bases between. CDR3 size: 13 residues. CDR3 coding DNA: TGTGCCAGCTCCTCGGGCCAGTTCAATGAGCAGTTCTTC. Protein: CASSSGQFNEQFF.

This clonotype has only a few counts. This beta chain turned up in a library designed for alpha chains; as an off-target read, its abundance says little. The chain uses TRBV11-1 and TRBJ2-1; D perhaps matches TRBD2 (5 bases). The CDR3 totals 15 residues. CDR1 is SGHAT and CDR2 is FQDESV in the germline V gene (reference sequence). V dropped 2 bases and J dropped 9 bases, with 17 bases sitting between them. The CDR3 spells CASSLCPPSYCEQFF. CDR3 DNA sequence: TGTGCCAGCAGCTTATGTCCCCCTAGCTACTGTGAGCAGTTCTTC.

On this clonotype itself: Found in a library prepared for alpha chains, this beta chain is an off-target read, and its abundance has little meaning. V usage is TRBV27 and J usage is TRBJ1-2; TRBD1 matches 8 bases. The CDR3 is 14 residues long. The J segment lost 8 bases and the V segment lost 4 bases, leaving 9 bases of the junction unmatched. The V gene's germline CDR1 is MNHEY and CDR2 SMNVEV (reference sequence). The CDR3: CASSSGTGSKGYTF. For the CDR3, the DNA is TGTGCCAGCAGTTCCGGGACAGGTTCGAAAGGCTACACCTTC.

For this clonotype: This beta chain slipped into a library made for alpha chains as a stray read, so its size is not meaningful. The chain has TRBV6-5 and TRBJ1-6; D is unresolved. The germline V gene encodes CDR1 MNHEY and CDR2 SVGAGI. There are 15 residues in the CDR3. Trimming removed 0 bases from V and 7 bases from J, with 10 bases in between. This CDR3 is CASSYSKGANSPLHF. The DNA of the CDR3 is TGTGCCAGCAGTTACTCGAAGGGTGCAAATTCACCCCTCCACTTT.

Notes on this clonotype: The size of this beta chain means little, since it is a stray read in a library made for alpha chains. This sequence joins TRBV20-1 and TRBJ2-1, with D perhaps TRBD2 (6 bases). Trimming removed 6 bases from V and 3 bases from J, with 12 bases in between. The length of the CDR3 is 13 residues. Germline V gene lookup returns CDR1 DFQATT and CDR2 SNEGSKA (reference sequence). The CDR3 DNA reads TGCAGTGCGAGCTTAGCGGACTACAATGAGCAGTTCTTC. This encodes CSASLADYNEQFF.